The 26 T cell receptor beta chains listed next were all sequenced from one sample in a study of regulatory T cells in long-lasting Graves disease. Time point specified: persistent/refractory GD, antithyroid drugs over 5 years with positive TRAb. Following extraction of RNA from PBMCs, that RNA was used to make the TCR library. In building TCR beta libraries, iRepertoire HTBI primers were used together with Arm-PCR of CDR3 regions. TCRdb redid the calling of the multiplex PCR reads with MiXCR, one entry per CDR3 protein. The table has some 340,000 distinct CDR3 sequences, roughly 23% seen once. The sequenced sample was peripheral blood mononuclear cells (PBMCs), obtained when the disease was refractory, from a patient treated with antithyroid drugs. The source of these receptors is a woman aged 40-49 years with Graves disease.

This clonotype was seen repeatedly, ten times or more. The chain combines TRBV19 with TRBJ2-5, with unresolved D. The CDR3 is made up of 11 amino acids. The V and J ends lost 7 bases and 2 bases respectively, with 5 bases between them. From germline, CDR1 is LNHDA and CDR2 SQIVND (reference sequence). The CDR3 here is CASKGQETQYF. CDR3 nucleotide sequence: TGTGCCAGTAAGGGTCAAGAGACCCAGTACTTC.

The rearrangement uses TRBV2 and TRBJ2-2; a possible D gene is TRBD2 (6 bases). Germline assignment: CDR1 SNHLY and CDR2 FYNNEI. With 3 bases removed from V and 3 bases from J, the gap between germline ends came to 26 bases. This CDR3 region has 20 residues. CDR3 DNA sequence: TGTGCCAGCAGTGATTCCGGCTCGTCGGGAGTTCCTTGGGACACCGGGGAGCTGTTTTTT. Translated: CASSDSGSSGVPWDTGELFF.

Of note for this clonotype: At one of its ends the junction is not consistent with the germline gene, which may arise from a read error. This chain uses TRBV19 with TRBJ1-5, with D unresolved. CDR1 is LNHDA, CDR2 SQIVND, per germline (reference sequence). The CDR3 is 15 amino acids. The DNA of the CDR3 is TGTGCCGGTAGTGCCGAGGGTTTTTTTGATCAGCCCCAGCATTTT. Translation gives CAGSAEGFFDQPQHF.

In its sample, this clonotype was seen many times. The chain is built from TRBV2 and TRBJ2-2; D not resolved. CDR3 length: 15 amino acids. V was trimmed by 2 bases and J by 0 bases, leaving 7 bases between them. Germline V lookup: CDR1 SNHLY, CDR2 FYNNEI. The DNA of the CDR3 is TGTGCCAGCAGTGAAATGGCCGCGAACACCGGGGAGCTGTTTTTT. It codes for CASSEMAANTGELFF.

This clonotype was counted at least ten times. The chain combines TRBV20-1 with TRBJ2-7; the D is unclear. Germline V CDR1 and CDR2: DFQATT, SNEGSKA (reference sequence). Between the trimmed V and J ends, which lost 5 bases and 3 bases, there was a span of 17 bases. The CDR3 is 14 residues long. The CDR3 protein is CSAVEQYSVYEQYF. The CDR3 region has the DNA TGCAGTGCTGTGGAGCAGTATTCCGTCTACGAGCAGTACTTC.

This chain uses TRBV12-3 or TRBV12-4 with TRBJ2-7; D tentatively reads TRBD1 or TRBD2 (6 bases each). V lost 6 bases to trimming and J lost 7 bases, with 16 bases between them. This CDR3 has 13 amino acids. The CDR3 protein is CASSPEGDREQYF. CDR3 nucleotide sequence: TGTGCCAGCAGCCCGGAGGGGGATCGGGAGCAGTACTTC.

The rearrangement uses TRBV6-1 and TRBJ2-7; a weak D match, TRBD1 (8 bases). CDR3 size: 16 residues. The germline V gene has CDR1 MNHNS and CDR2 SASEGT. Trimming pared 10 bases from V and 0 bases from J, leaving 22 bases between. CDR3 in DNA: TGTGCCACCCAGTTAGAATACAGGGGGGGCTCCTACGAGCAGTACTTC. It encodes CATQLEYRGGSYEQYF.

This clonotype was seen only a few times. J is TRBJ1-5 and V is TRBV27; D gene unclear. The CDR3 extends over 16 amino acids. Germline values: CDR1 MNHEY, CDR2 SMNVEV (reference sequence). V lost 6 bases and J 5 bases, leaving 20 bases between the germline ends. The CDR3 region has the DNA TGTGCCAGCAGCCACGGGCCACACAACAGCGATCAGCCCCAGCATTTT. It is translated as CASSHGPHNSDQPQHF.

V is TRBV20-1 and J is TRBJ2-5, with D possibly being TRBD1 or TRBD2 (5 bases each). CDR1 is DFQATT, CDR2 SNEGSKA, per germline (reference sequence). This CDR3 contains 13 residues. The V gene lost 7 bases and the J gene lost 7 bases, with 19 bases spanning the gap. This CDR3 is CSVSGRGLGTQYF. The CDR3 region has the DNA TGCAGTGTCTCGGGACGGGGCTTGGGGACCCAGTACTTC.

This clonotype was found many times. CDR3 sequence: CSVGVGNQPQHF. As DNA, the CDR3 is TGCAGCGTTGGTGTGGGAAATCAGCCCCAGCATTTT. The genes are TRBV29-1 and TRBJ1-5, with D unresolved. Per germline, CDR1 SQVTM and CDR2 ANQGSEA. CDR3 length equals 12 residues. The V and J ends lost 4 bases and 4 bases respectively, with 8 bases between them.

The V and J genes are TRBV7-2 and TRBJ2-7, with D perhaps TRBD1 or TRBD2 (5 bases each). Looked up from germline, CDR1 is SGHTA and CDR2 is FQGNSA. V lost 5 bases and J 2 bases, leaving 16 bases between the germline ends. The CDR3 contains 15 residues. The CDR3 spells CASSPVTGPPYEQYF. CDR3 bases: TGTGCCAGCAGCCCTGTAACGGGGCCCCCCTACGAGCAGTACTTC.

In its sample, this clonotype was seen a few times. V gene TRBV12-3 or TRBV12-4 combines with J gene TRBJ2-3; D perhaps matches TRBD2 (6 bases). V lost 6 bases, J lost 2 bases, and 12 bases lay in between. CDR3 size: 14 residues. CDR3 in amino acids: CASSPGTYTDTQYF. DNA of the CDR3: TGTGCCAGCAGCCCCGGGACTTACACAGATACGCAGTATTTT.

This clonotype was picked up many times. V and J are TRBV6-1 and TRBJ1-6; D ambiguous. Trimming pared 7 bases from V and 10 bases from J, leaving 20 bases between. Per the germline V gene, CDR1 is MNHNS and CDR2 is SASEGT. This CDR3 is 15 amino acids long. The CDR3 protein is CASINSEGMRSPLHF. The CDR3 DNA follows: TGTGCCAGCATCAACTCGGAGGGCATGAGATCACCCCTCCACTTT.

This clonotype was observed a handful of times. The rearrangement uses TRBV20-1 and TRBJ1-5, with D possibly matching TRBD1 (5 bases). Trimming took off 6 bases at V and 2 bases at J, with 20 bases between the two ends. CDR3 length equals 16 residues. Germline CDR1 and CDR2: DFQATT and SNEGSKA (reference sequence). CDR3 sequence reads: CSAVFPGLVGNQPQHF. The CDR3, as DNA: TGCAGTGCAGTATTTCCGGGACTTGTGGGCAATCAGCCCCAGCATTTT.

The chain recombines TRBV7-9 with TRBJ2-7; TRBD2 is a possible D gene (6 bases). This CDR3 contains 16 residues. V dropped 4 bases and J dropped 6 bases, with 22 bases sitting between them. In germline, CDR1 is SEHNR, CDR2 FQNEAQ (reference sequence). The chain's CDR3 is CASSSTAGHHGAEQYF. The CDR3, as DNA: TGTGCCAGCAGCTCCACCGCGGGGCACCATGGGGCCGAGCAGTACTTC.

Many counts were recorded for this clonotype. This chain links TRBV28 with TRBJ1-1, with D unresolved. CDR1 MDHEN and CDR2 SYDVKM come from the germline V gene. CDR3 length equals 14 residues. The V gene lost 6 bases and the J gene lost 0 bases, with 11 bases spanning the gap. In nucleotides, the CDR3 is TGTGCCAGCAGCCTTGGGCAGTTGAACACTGAAGCTTTCTTT. Protein: CASSLGQLNTEAFF.

This clonotype showed up many times. This sequence joins TRBV28 and TRBJ1-5; tentatively, D is TRBD1 (6 bases). Germline values: CDR1 MDHEN, CDR2 SYDVKM. The germline V and J ends were trimmed by 3 bases and 5 bases, with 11 bases remaining between them. The CDR3 is 14 amino acids. DNA of the CDR3: TGTGCCAGCAGTTTTGGGGGCCGAGATCAGCCCCAGCATTTT. The encoded protein is CASSFGGRDQPQHF.

This clonotype was seen repeatedly, ten times or more. V is TRBV28 and J is TRBJ1-6; 10 bases align to TRBD1. Germline V CDR1 and CDR2: MDHEN, SYDVKM. J gave up 9 bases and V 6 bases, and 8 bases lay outside the gene matches. This CDR3 region has 15 residues. For the CDR3, the DNA is TGTGCCAGCAGGTCCGGGACAGGGGCGGGTTCACCCCTCCACTTT. The encoded protein is CASRSGTGAGSPLHF.

This clonotype was counted at least ten times. This rearrangement joins TRBV10-2 to TRBJ1-5; 9 nucleotides line up with TRBD1. The CDR3 has 13 amino acids. V shed 6 bases, J shed 12 bases, and the junction held 9 bases outside the gene matches. Germline CDR1 and CDR2: WSHSY and SAAADI. The CDR3: CASRPWDRVSQHF. The CDR3 DNA sequence: TGCGCCAGCAGACCCTGGGACAGGGTGAGCCAGCATTTT.

This chain links TRBV28 with TRBJ2-7; 11 bases are shared with TRBD2. V lost 5 bases to trimming and J lost 1 base; unmatched junction nucleotides: 7. CDR1 MDHEN and CDR2 SYDVKM come from the germline V gene. This CDR3 spans 16 amino acids. The CDR3 coding sequence is TGTGCCAGCAGTGAAACTAGCGGGAGTAGGTCCTACGAGCAGTACTTC. It yields the protein CASSETSGSRSYEQYF.

This clonotype occurred once. This chain connects TRBV6-2 or TRBV6-3 to TRBJ2-3, with 9 bases matching TRBD2. Unmatched junction bases numbered 18, after V lost 5 bases and J lost 9 bases. The germline V gene has CDR1 MNHEY and CDR2 SVGEGT. The CDR3 extends over 17 amino acids. The CDR3 here is CASSERAVAGEYRTQYF. DNA of the CDR3: TGTGCCAGCAGTGAACGGGCGGTAGCGGGAGAGTATCGCACGCAGTATTTT.

This clonotype occurred a few times. The chain links TRBV19 to TRBJ1-1, with D hard to call. V lost 5 bases, J lost 8 bases, and 12 bases lay in between. This CDR3 region has 12 residues. Germline assignment: CDR1 LNHDA and CDR2 SQIVND (reference sequence). CDR3 nucleotide sequence: TGTGCCAGTAGTCCGTTTGGACTGGAAGCTTTCTTT. Residues: CASSPFGLEAFF.

The CDR3 protein is CASSYSRWGSAYEQYF. In DNA form, the CDR3 reads TGTGCCAGCAGTTACTCGCGGTGGGGCAGCGCCTACGAGCAGTACTTC. The chain combines TRBV6-5 with TRBJ2-7, with TRBD1 as a possible D gene (5 bases). This CDR3 has 16 amino acids. Trimming pared 0 bases from V and 2 bases from J, leaving 14 bases between. Germline V gene lookup returns CDR1 MNHEY and CDR2 SVGAGI.

The chain combines TRBV2 with TRBJ2-7; tentative D call: TRBD1 (6 bases). The CDR3 is 15 amino acids. Germline CDR1 SNHLY, CDR2 FYNNEI. The ends were cut back, 7 bases at V and 4 bases at J, with 20 bases in the middle. CDR3 DNA sequence: TGTGCCAGCACTGTCCTCACGGGACACTTGTACGAGCAGTACTTC. Protein: CASTVLTGHLYEQYF. Combining the CDR3 with reference TRBV2 and TRBJ2-7 gives the whole variable domain EPEVTQTPSHQVTQMGQEVILRCVPISNHLYFYWYRQILGQKVEFLVSFYNNEISEKSEIFDDQFSVERPDGSNFTLKIRSTKLEDSAMYFCASTVLTGHLYEQYFGPGTRLTVT.

The chain has TRBV3-1 and TRBJ1-1; D is ambiguous. The germline V gene encodes CDR1 LGHDT and CDR2 YNNKEL (reference sequence). This CDR3 region has 12 residues. V lost 1 base to trimming and J lost 9 bases, with 9 bases between them. The CDR3 is CASSQVGFQAFF. DNA of the CDR3: TGTGCCAGCAGCCAAGTGGGATTTCAAGCTTTCTTT.

The chain couples TRBV6-1 to TRBJ2-1; 7 nucleotides align to TRBD2. Germline values: CDR1 MNHNS, CDR2 SASEGT. V shed 11 bases and J 2 bases; nucleotides not matched to a gene: 9. This CDR3 comprises 14 residues. CDR3 nucleotide sequence: TGTGCCTCCACCCCAAGCGGGACCTACAATGAGCAGTTCTTC. Amino acid sequence: CASTPSGTYNEQFF.